Given below is one T cell receptor beta chain in context. In the original processing: Nucleated cell counts were estimated from reference gene primer amplification. Measured with immunoSEQ multiplex PCR; TCRdb has only the in-frame clones, and not every one. Clone size and V and J calls were adopted from that table, with D and trimming inferred from the DNA. The sample includes roughly 60,000 clones, approximately 80% of them seen just once. These data belong to a study of blood T cell repertoires in COVID-19. Study-wide background: The United States, Italy and Spain provided the acute and convalescent COVID-19 samples. Nucleic acid was either cDNA or gDNA, and it came from T cells, B-cell-depleted T cells, or PBMCs.

This TCR was recovered from a man at least 80 years old with acute or convalescent COVID-19. Specimen: peripheral blood.

The CDR3 region has the DNA TGTGCCAGCAGCCAAGGAGAGGTTGAGACCCAGTACTTC. Translating it yields CASSQGEVETQYF. This chain joins TRBV3-1 (or the pseudogene TRBV3-2) and TRBJ2-5; D is unclear. V was cut by 1 base and J by 5 bases, with 8 bases left in between. Germline V gene data show CDR1 as LGHDT and CDR2 as YNNKEL (reference sequence). The CDR3 is 13 residues long.